The 9 T cell receptor beta chains below were found in one sample sequenced in a study of early T cells in non-severe SARS-CoV-2 infection. TCRdb reprocessed the 5' RACE reads via MiXCR and lists one record per CDR3 protein. This table holds 63,000 or so distinct CDR3 sequences, about an eighth found once. The sequencing input was whole blood. Source of these receptors: an adult who was a healthcare worker with PCR-confirmed SARS-CoV-2 infection or an uninfected control (not recorded which).

The table lists this clonotype with a few counts. V usage is TRBV5-1 and J usage is TRBJ2-7; unclear D gene. Germline V gene lookup returns CDR1 SGHRS and CDR2 YFSETQ. V was clipped by 5 bases and J by 1 base, with 10 bases between them. The CDR3 covers 13 residues. The CDR3 loop is CASSVGSSYEQYF. CDR3 DNA sequence: TGCGCCAGCAGTGTAGGTTCTTCCTACGAGCAGTACTTC.

The chain recombines TRBV29-1 with TRBJ1-1, with TRBD1 as a possible D gene (6 bases). CDR1 SQVTM and CDR2 ANQGSEA come from the germline V gene. CDR3 size: 14 residues. Trimming shortened V by 3 bases and J by 2 bases, and 13 bases separated the two germline ends. The CDR3 DNA follows: TGCAGCGTTGACCCACAGGGAGTAAACACTGAAGCTTTCTTT. Amino acids: CSVDPQGVNTEAFF.

This clonotype was counted only a few times. The CDR3 nucleotides are TGCGCCAGCGGCCGTCCCAGGGCGTCTGGGGCCAACGTCCTGACTTTC. Its translation: CASGRPRASGANVLTF. The chain has TRBV5-1 and TRBJ2-6; a possible D gene is TRBD1 (5 bases). CDR3 length: 16 amino acids. The ends were cut back, 7 bases at V and 1 base at J, with 15 bases in the middle. The germline gives CDR1 SGHRS, CDR2 YFSETQ.

The sample holds many counts of this clonotype. V and J are TRBV6-2 or TRBV6-3 and TRBJ2-1, with D perhaps matching TRBD1 or TRBD2 (5 bases each). The V gene's germline CDR1 is MNHEY and CDR2 SVGEGT. The V and J ends lost 0 bases and 9 bases respectively, with 12 bases between them. There are 14 residues in the CDR3. CDR3 coding DNA: TGTGCCAGCAGTTACTCGGGGGTCTCGGTTGAGCAGTTCTTC. Amino acids: CASSYSGVSVEQFF.

The sample holds a few counts of this clonotype. This chain uses TRBV7-3 with TRBJ2-4, with D tentatively TRBD2 (6 bases). Germline V gene data show CDR1 as SGHTA and CDR2 as FQGTGA. The CDR3 consists of 17 residues. The germline V and J ends were trimmed by 4 bases and 1 base, with 17 bases remaining between them. The CDR3 coding sequence is TGTGCCAGCAGCTACCATGGAGGGAGTGGTGCCAAAAACATTCAGTACTTC. This sequence encodes CASSYHGGSGAKNIQYF. The full variable domain, in which reference TRBV7-3 and TRBJ2-4 provide the parts outside the CDR3, is GAGVSQTPSNKVTEKGKYVELRCDPISGHTALYWYRQSLGQGPEFLIYFQGTGAADDSGLPNDRFFAVRPEGSVSTLKIQRTERGDSAVYLCASSYHGGSGAKNIQYFGAGTRLSVL.

This clonotype was seen ten or more times. The rearrangement links TRBV6-1 to TRBJ2-4, with D hard to call. The CDR3 has 12 residues. Trimming removed 4 bases at V and 4 bases at J, with 5 bases between. CDR1 and CDR2 from the germline V gene are MNHNS and SASEGT. Here the CDR3 DNA reads TGTGCCAGCAGTGTCGAGAAAAACATTCAGTACTTC. Residues: CASSVEKNIQYF.

This clonotype was seen only a few times. CDR3 coding DNA: TGTGCCAGCAGCCAAAGGACAGCGAATGAAAAACTGTTTTTT. Its protein is CASSQRTANEKLFF. The chain employs TRBV3-1 and TRBJ1-4; TRBD1 might be the D (6 bases). The CDR3 is 14 residues long. Trimming removed 2 bases from V and 5 bases from J, with 9 bases in between. Per the germline V gene, CDR1 is LGHDT and CDR2 is YNNKEL (reference sequence).

This clonotype was recorded at least ten times. The rearrangement links TRBV2 to TRBJ1-3; D gene uncertain. Germline-derived CDR1 and CDR2 are SNHLY and FYNNEI. The CDR3 is 14 residues long. V was trimmed by 3 bases and J by 9 bases, leaving 15 bases between them. Here the CDR3 reads CASSDWQAGATIYF. In DNA form, the CDR3 reads TGTGCCAGCAGTGATTGGCAGGCCGGAGCCACCATATATTTT.

The gene calls are TRBV20-1 and TRBJ1-5, with 7 nucleotides matching TRBD1. V dropped 0 bases and J dropped 0; count of bases not matched to a gene: 8. The CDR3 runs 17 residues. Germline assignment: CDR1 DFQATT and CDR2 SNEGSKA (reference sequence). The DNA for the CDR3 is TGCAGTGCTAGAGAGAGGGGGGACAGCTATAGCAATCAGCCCCAGCATTTT. It specifies CSARERGDSYSNQPQHF.